The 20 T cell receptor beta chains reported below all come from one sample, sequenced in a study of control samples from healthy donors and cancer patients. Data came from immunoSEQ multiplex PCR; TCRdb stores just in-frame clones and leaves some out. The sample holds over 100,000 clones, roughly 84% seen once. The sequenced material came from blood. Source of these receptors: a man in his fifties in good health.

The chain employs TRBV19 and TRBJ1-2; 7 positions match TRBD1. CDR1 is LNHDA and CDR2 is SQIVND in the germline V gene (reference sequence). The CDR3 has 16 residues. Trimming cost V 4 bases and J 4 bases; bases outside gene matches: 12. Written as DNA, the CDR3 is TGTGCCAGTAGTAGAGAATCCGGGACAGCTGCCTATGGCTACACCTTC. Amino acid sequence: CASSRESGTAAYGYTF. Combining the CDR3 with reference TRBV19 and TRBJ1-2 gives the whole variable domain DGGITQSPKYLFRKEGQNVTLSCEQNLNHDAMYWYRQDPGQGLRLIYYSQIVNDFQKGDIAEGYSVSREKKESFPLTVTSAQKNPTAFYLCASSRESGTAAYGYTFGSGTRLTVV.

This clone was picked up one time. The chain links TRBV19 to TRBJ2-7; D perhaps matches TRBD2 (7 bases). Germline lookup yields CDR1 LNHDA and CDR2 SQIVND (reference sequence). Trimming took off 10 bases at V and 3 bases at J, with 10 bases between the two ends. This CDR3 is 11 amino acids long. The CDR3 loop is CATRGGYEQYF. As DNA, the CDR3 is TGTGCCACTAGGGGGGGCTACGAGCAGTACTTC.

Written as DNA, the CDR3 is TGTGCCAGCTCACCGGACCTTAATGAAAAACTGTTTTTT. Translated: CASSPDLNEKLFF. The V and J genes are TRBV18 and TRBJ1-4; D not resolved. V was cut by 3 bases and J by 4 bases, with 6 bases left in between. Germline-derived CDR1 and CDR2 are KGHSH and LQKENI. There are 13 residues in the CDR3.

V usage is TRBV9 and J usage is TRBJ1-1, with TRBD1 as a possible D gene (6 bases). Germline CDR1 SGDLS, CDR2 YYNGEE. The CDR3 has 12 amino acids. The V end lost 3 bases, the J end lost 6 bases, and 9 bases lay between the germline ends. The CDR3 here is CASSADSPEAFF. In DNA form, the CDR3 reads TGTGCCAGCAGCGCGGACAGTCCTGAAGCTTTCTTT.

The chain couples TRBV5-6 to TRBJ2-7; TRBD1 might be the D (5 bases). Germline lookup yields CDR1 SGHDT and CDR2 YYEEEE. The CDR3 is made up of 12 amino acids. The ends were cut back, 3 bases at V and 5 bases at J, with 9 bases in the middle. CDR3 protein: CASSSGWDEQYF. The CDR3 DNA sequence: TGTGCCAGCAGCTCAGGGTGGGACGAGCAGTACTTC.

The chain carries TRBV28 and TRBJ1-1, with TRBD1 identical over 9 bases. Germline V CDR1 and CDR2: MDHEN, SYDVKM. J lost 5 bases, V lost 1 base, and 5 bases had no gene match. The CDR3 covers 15 residues. The CDR3 sequence: CASSLYHRGQTEAFF. In DNA form, the CDR3 reads TGTGCCAGCAGTTTATACCACAGGGGGCAAACTGAAGCTTTCTTT.

V and J are TRBV5-1 and TRBJ2-1, with D uncertain. V was pared by 1 base and J by 9 bases, with 8 bases between. This CDR3 spans 12 amino acids. From germline, CDR1 is SGHRS and CDR2 YFSETQ. CDR3: CASSLSDREQFF. The CDR3 nucleotides are TGCGCCAGCAGCTTGTCTGATCGTGAGCAGTTCTTC.

The genes are TRBV19 and TRBJ1-5; maybe TRBD1 (6 bases). Trimming took 2 bases from V and 6 from J, leaving 17 bases between them. Germline lookup yields CDR1 LNHDA and CDR2 SQIVND (reference sequence). The CDR3 totals 16 residues. As DNA, the CDR3 is TGTGCCAGTAGTATAATTTTTGGACAGTCAGCTCAGCCCCAGCATTTT. Encoded protein: CASSIIFGQSAQPQHF. The full variable domain, its missing parts supplied by reference TRBV19 and TRBJ1-5, is DGGITQSPKYLFRKEGQNVTLSCEQNLNHDAMYWYRQDPGQGLRLIYYSQIVNDFQKGDIAEGYSVSREKKESFPLTVTSAQKNPTAFYLCASSIIFGQSAQPQHFGDGTRLSIL.

On this clone: The sample contains more than one DNA sequence encoding this CDR3. The rearrangement uses TRBV7-2 and TRBJ2-7; no clear D. Between the trimmed V and J ends, which lost 1 base and 0 bases, there was a span of 4 bases. Per germline, CDR1 SGHTA and CDR2 FQGNSA. The CDR3 contains 13 residues. CDR3 sequence (DNA): TGTGCCAGCAGCTTAGGTTTCTCCTACGAGCAGTACTTC. Its protein product is CASSLGFSYEQYF. Looking up the rest from reference TRBV7-2 and TRBJ2-7 gives the full variable domain: GAGVSQSPSNKVTEKGKDVELRCDPISGHTALYWYRQSLGQGLEFLIYFQGNSAPDKSGLPSDRFSAERTGGSVSTLTIQRTQQEDSAVYLCASSLGFSYEQYFGPGTRLTVT.

J is TRBJ2-5 and V is TRBV10-3; 7 bases match TRBD2. The CDR3 has 14 amino acids. With 7 bases clipped from V and 1 base from J, the junction kept 6 bases outside the gene matches. Germline V lookup: CDR1 ENHRY, CDR2 SYGVKD. The CDR3 loop is CAITASGSQETQYF. The DNA for the CDR3 is TGTGCCATCACGGCTAGCGGATCCCAAGAGACCCAGTACTTC.

The chain links TRBV19 to TRBJ2-1, with 9 positions matching TRBD2. Trimming removed 8 bases from V and 9 bases from J; junction bases left unmatched: 8. The CDR3 consists of 13 residues. The germline V gene has CDR1 LNHDA and CDR2 SQIVND (reference sequence). The CDR3 DNA reads TGTGCCAGTCGGCGGGGGGGCCGGCGTGAGCAGTTCTTC. Amino acids: CASRRGGRREQFF.

J is TRBJ2-1 and V is TRBV7-8, with 10 bases identical to TRBD2. CDR1 and CDR2 (germline): SGHVS, FQNEAQ. V lost 6 bases, J lost 8 bases, and 13 bases stayed unmatched. The CDR3 has 16 amino acids. This CDR3 reads CASRKNYGTSVHEQFF. In DNA, the CDR3 is TGTGCCAGCAGGAAAAATTACGGGACTAGCGTTCATGAGCAGTTCTTC.

V and J are TRBV6-1 and TRBJ2-3, with D possibly being TRBD1 or TRBD2 (6 bases each). The V gene's germline CDR1 is MNHNS and CDR2 SASEGT. V was shortened by 3 bases and J by 6 bases, with 13 bases between the two germline ends. The CDR3 consists of 14 residues. The CDR3 is CASSDVGGLDTQYF. CDR3 sequence (DNA): TGTGCCAGCAGTGATGTGGGGGGCTTGGATACGCAGTATTTT.

This chain joins TRBV6-8 and TRBJ2-6, with 11 bases identical to TRBD1. The CDR3 runs 20 residues. Per germline, CDR1 MNHGY and CDR2 SAAAGT. The V gene end was trimmed by 8 bases and the J gene end by 1 base; junction bases not matched to a gene: 16. Written as DNA, the CDR3 is TGTGCCAGCGGGCAATGGACAGGGGGCCCATCCAGGTCTGGGGCCAACGTCCTGACTTTC. The encoded protein is CASGQWTGGPSRSGANVLTF.

This clone showed up just a few times. The rearrangement joins TRBV19 to TRBJ1-2; TRBD1 agrees at 10 bases. CDR3 size: 14 residues. Germline V gives CDR1 LNHDA, CDR2 SQIVND (reference sequence). With V trimmed by 7 bases and J by 5 bases, 7 bases remained unmatched. The DNA of the CDR3 is TGTGCCAGTAATCCGGGACAGGGGTATTATGGCTACACCTTC. It translates to CASNPGQGYYGYTF.

V usage is TRBV7-8 and J usage is TRBJ2-4; unclear D gene. The ends were cut back, 1 base at V and 1 base at J, with 5 bases in the middle. The CDR3 consists of 14 residues. Germline V gene sequence: CDR1 SGHVS, CDR2 FQNEAQ. This CDR3 reads CASSLVGAKNIQYF. CDR3 sequence (DNA): TGTGCCAGCAGCTTAGTCGGGGCCAAAAACATTCAGTACTTC.

This clone was seen only once. The V and J genes are TRBV18 and TRBJ1-2; D may be TRBD1 (5 bases). From germline, CDR1 is KGHSH and CDR2 LQKENI. Trimming took off 3 bases at V and 0 bases at J, with 14 bases between the two ends. This CDR3 has 16 amino acids. DNA of the CDR3: TGTGCCAGCTCACCGGCGCAGGGAGCCCCTAACTATGGCTACACCTTC. This translates into CASSPAQGAPNYGYTF. Supplemented by reference TRBV18 and TRBJ1-2, the full variable domain reads NAGVMQNPRHLVRRRGQEARLRCSPMKGHSHVYWYRQLPEEGLKFMVYLQKENIIDESGMPKERFSAEFPKEGPSILRIQQVVRGDSAAYFCASSPAQGAPNYGYTFGSGTRLTVV.

This rearrangement joins TRBV9 to TRBJ2-3; 8 positions match TRBD2. CDR3 length: 16 residues. The ends lost 4 bases at V and 0 bases at J; junction bases unmatched: 7. CDR1 is SGDLS and CDR2 is YYNGEE in the germline V gene. DNA of the CDR3: TGTGCCAGCAGCCCCTCGGGGGGGGGAAGCACAGATACGCAGTATTTT. Translating it yields CASSPSGGGSTDTQYF.

This clone showed up just a few times. V and J are TRBV2 and TRBJ2-5; 11 nucleotides match TRBD2. CDR3 length: 20 residues. Germline CDR1 and CDR2: SNHLY and FYNNEI. Germline trimming cut 0 bases from V and 3 bases from J; bases unmatched to any gene: 15. DNA for the CDR3: TGTGCCAGCAGTGAAGCGTTACTGACTAGCGGGGCCCCCGGGGAAGAGACCCAGTACTTC. Translation gives CASSEALLTSGAPGEETQYF.

This chain's CDR3 is CSASLARGTDTQYF. Written as DNA, the CDR3 is TGCAGTGCTAGTTTGGCTCGAGGCACAGATACGCAGTATTTT. The rearrangement joins TRBV20-1 to TRBJ2-3; D is uncertain. The germline V and J ends were trimmed by 3 bases and 1 base, with 11 bases remaining between them. Germline V gene data show CDR1 as DFQATT and CDR2 as SNEGSKA (reference sequence). The CDR3 spans 14 residues.